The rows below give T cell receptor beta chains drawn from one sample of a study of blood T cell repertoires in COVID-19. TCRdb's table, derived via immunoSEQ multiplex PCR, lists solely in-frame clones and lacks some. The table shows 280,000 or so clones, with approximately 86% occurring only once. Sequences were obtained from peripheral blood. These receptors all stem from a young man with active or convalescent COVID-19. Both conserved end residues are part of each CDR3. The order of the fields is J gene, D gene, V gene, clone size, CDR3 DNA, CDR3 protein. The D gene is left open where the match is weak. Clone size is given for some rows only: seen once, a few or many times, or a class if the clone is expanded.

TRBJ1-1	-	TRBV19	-	TGTGCCAGTAGTCCTTGGGGGGGCACTGAAGCTTTCTTT	CASSPWGGTEAFF
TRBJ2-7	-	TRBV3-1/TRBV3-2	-	TGTGCCAGCAGCCAAGGCCCTGCAGTTTACGAGCAGTACTTC	CASSQGPAVYEQYF
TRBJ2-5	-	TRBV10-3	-	TGTGCCATCCTGGAGGTATTAGGAGAGACCCAGTACTTC	CAILEVLGETQYF
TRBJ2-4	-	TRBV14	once	TGTGCCAGCAGCCAGGAGGGGACCGTTCAGTACTTC	CASSQEGTVQYF
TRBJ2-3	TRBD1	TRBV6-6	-	TGTGCCAGCAGCCGACTATGGGACAGGGGAAGGGCAGATACGCAGTATTTT	CASSRLWDRGRADTQYF
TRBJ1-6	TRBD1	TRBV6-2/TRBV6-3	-	TGTGCCAGCAGTAAAGTGACAGGGGGCGGTTCACCCCTCCACTTT	CASSKVTGGGSPLHF
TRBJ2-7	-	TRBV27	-	TGTGCCAGCAGTCCGACCACTACCCCCTACGAGCAGTACTTC	CASSPTTTPYEQYF
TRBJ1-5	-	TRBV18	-	TGTGCCAGCTCACGGGGCTCTGGTAGCAATCAGCCCCAGCATTTT	CASSRGSGSNQPQHF
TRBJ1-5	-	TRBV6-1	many	TGTGCCAGCAGTGAGACAGTGGATCAGCCCCAGCATTTT	CASSETVDQPQHF
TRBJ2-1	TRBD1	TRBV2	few	TGTGCCAGCAGGAAGGGACAGGGAGTATACAATGAGCAGTTCTTC	CASRKGQGVYNEQFF
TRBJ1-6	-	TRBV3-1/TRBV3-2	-	TGTGCCAGCAGCCAAGTGGTGGACAGTACTTCACCCCTCCACTTT	CASSQVVDSTSPLHF
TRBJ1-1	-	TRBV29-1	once	TGCAGCGTTGACGGAGCGGGCACTGAAGCTTTCTTT	CSVDGAGTEAFF
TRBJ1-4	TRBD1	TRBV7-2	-	TGTGCCAGCAGGGCTCTCGGACAGGGATTTGAAAAACTGTTTTTT	CASRALGQGFEKLFF
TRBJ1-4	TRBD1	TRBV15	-	TGTGCCACCAGCGAAACGGCCGGGACAGGGAATGAAAAACTGTTTTTT	CATSETAGTGNEKLFF
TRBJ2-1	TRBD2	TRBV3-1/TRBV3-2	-	TGTGCCAGCAGCCAAGATCTACTAGCGGGGGAAGATGAGCAGTTCTTC	CASSQDLLAGEDEQFF
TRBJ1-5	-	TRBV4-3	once	TGCGCCAGCAGCCCCTCTACTTATGGGCGGGGAGGCGGTGGCAATCAGCCCCAGCATTTT	CASSPSTYGRGGGGNQPQHF
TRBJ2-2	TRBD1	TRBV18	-	TGTGCCAGCTCAGGAGAGGGGGCGCTGACCGGGGAGCTGTTTTTT	CASSGEGALTGELFF
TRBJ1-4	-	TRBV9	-	TGTGCCAGCAGCGGAAAACAGGGAAATGAAAAACTGTTTTTT	CASSGKQGNEKLFF
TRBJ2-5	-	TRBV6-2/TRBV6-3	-	TGTGCCAGCAGCCCCGATGTTGGGACACAAGAGACCCAGTACTTC	CASSPDVGTQETQYF
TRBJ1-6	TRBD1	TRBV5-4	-	TGTGCCAGCAGCTTTAAGGGACAGGGATTTTCACCCCTCCACTTT	CASSFKGQGFSPLHF
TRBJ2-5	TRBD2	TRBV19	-	TGTGCCAGTACTAGCGGGGGTCAAGAGACCCAGTACTTC	CASTSGGQETQYF
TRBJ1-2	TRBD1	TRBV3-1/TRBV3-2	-	TGTGCCAGCAGCCAAGAGGGACAGGGGATAAACTATGGCTACACCTTC	CASSQEGQGINYGYTF
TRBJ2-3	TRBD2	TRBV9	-	TGTGCCAGCAGCCCGAGGACTAGCGGGGGGCCTGGAGATACGCAGTATTTT	CASSPRTSGGPGDTQYF
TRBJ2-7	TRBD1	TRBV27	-	TGTGCCAGCACTTTTCGACGACAGGGTCGTGACGAGCAGTACTTC	CASTFRRQGRDEQYF
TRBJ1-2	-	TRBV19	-	TGTGCCAGTAGTATAGATCGGGGTAACTATGGCTACACCTTC	CASSIDRGNYGYTF
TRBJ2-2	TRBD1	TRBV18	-	TGTGCCAGCTCACCGCGGACAGGCACCGGGGAGCTGTTTTTT	CASSPRTGTGELFF
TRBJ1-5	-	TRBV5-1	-	TGCGCCAGCAGCTTCGCAGGGAATAGCAATCAGCCCCAGCATTTT	CASSFAGNSNQPQHF
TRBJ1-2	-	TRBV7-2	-	TGTGCCAGCAGCTTAGAAGGAAGGGGATCCGGCTACACCTTC	CASSLEGRGSGYTF
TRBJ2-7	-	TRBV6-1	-	TGTGCCAGCAGTGAATTTAACCTCGGGGACACTACATCGTTTAGGGACGAGCAGTACTTC	CASSEFNLGDTTSFRDEQYF
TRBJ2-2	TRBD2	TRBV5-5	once	TGTGCCAGCAGCCTATCGGGACTAGCGGGCACCGGGGAGCTGTTTTTT	CASSLSGLAGTGELFF
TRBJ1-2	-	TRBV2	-	TGTGCCAGCAGTGAAGGAGGCGGCTACACCTTC	CASSEGGGYTF
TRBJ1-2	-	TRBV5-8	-	TGTGCCAGCAGCGTAACAGGCTATGGCTACACCTTC	CASSVTGYGYTF
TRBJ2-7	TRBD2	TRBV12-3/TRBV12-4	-	TGTGCCAGCAGTTTCGGGGGGGCCGACGAGCAGTACTTC	CASSFGGADEQYF
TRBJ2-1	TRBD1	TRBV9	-	TGTGCCAGCAGCGGAACCCGGGACAGGGTTGCCCCGAGCACCTACAATGAGCAGTTCTTC	CASSGTRDRVAPSTYNEQFF
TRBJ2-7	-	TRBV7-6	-	TGTGCCAGCAGCTCGACCACAGGGTTCTACGAGCAGTACTTC	CASSSTTGFYEQYF
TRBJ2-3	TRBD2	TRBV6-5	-	TGTGCCAGCAGTTGGGGACTAGCGGGCACAGATACGCAGTATTTT	CASSWGLAGTDTQYF
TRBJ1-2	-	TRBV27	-	TGTGCCAGCAGTTTTACTTCGGACAGCGACCTTTTCTATGGCTACACCTTC	CASSFTSDSDLFYGYTF
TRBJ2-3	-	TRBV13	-	TGTGCCAGCAGCTTAGAAGGCGGGGCCCCACCCGCAGATACGCAGTATTTT	CASSLEGGAPPADTQYF
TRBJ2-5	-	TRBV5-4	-	TGTGCCAGCAGCGCACGGGGGGGACAGGGTAATTTCGGCGAGACCCAGTACTTC	CASSARGGQGNFGETQYF
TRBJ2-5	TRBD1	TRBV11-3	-	TGTGCCAGCAGCTTAGGGGCAGGGGGCGGGTTACGAGAGACCCAGTACTTC	CASSLGAGGGLRETQYF
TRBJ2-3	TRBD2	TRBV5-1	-	TGCGCCAGCAGCCCGGGACTAGCGGTTAGCACAGATACGCAGTATTTT	CASSPGLAVSTDTQYF
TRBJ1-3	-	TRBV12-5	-	TGTGCTAGTCAGGGCTCTGGAAACACCATATATTTT	CASQGSGNTIYF
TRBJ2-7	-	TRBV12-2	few	TGTGCAAGTCGCTCCGAGGACAAAAGCTCCTACGAGCAGTACTTC	CASRSEDKSSYEQYF
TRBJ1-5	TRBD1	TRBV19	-	TGTGCCAGTAGGCCGGACAGGGGGCGCAATCAGCCCCAGCATTTT	CASRPDRGRNQPQHF
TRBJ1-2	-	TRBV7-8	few	TGTGCCAGCAGCTTCGGGACACGCGGCTACACCTTC	CASSFGTRGYTF
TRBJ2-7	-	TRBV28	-	TGTGCCAGTACCTTGCCGGGACTGAAATACGAGCAGTACTTC	CASTLPGLKYEQYF
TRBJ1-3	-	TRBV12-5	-	TGTGCTAGTGTTTTATACGGCTCTGGAAACACCATATATTTT	CASVLYGSGNTIYF
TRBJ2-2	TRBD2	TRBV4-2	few	TGTGCCAGCAGCCAAGAGGGAAGCGGGGGGGCCCCCACCGGGGAGCTGTTTTTT	CASSQEGSGGAPTGELFF
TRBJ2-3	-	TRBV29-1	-	TGCAGCGTTGTACAGGGCACAGATACGCAGTATTTT	CSVVQGTDTQYF
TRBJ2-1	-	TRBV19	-	TGTGCCAGTAGTCCCTGGGCCGGCGAATACAATGAGCAGTTCTTC	CASSPWAGEYNEQFF